These 18 T cell receptor beta chains came from one sample sequenced in a study of T cell responses to AZD1222 COVID-19 vaccine. Sequencing used immunoSEQ multiplex PCR; TCRdb keeps in-frame clones, though not all of them. The sample lists over 70,000 clones, more than 60% occurring once. The source material was peripheral blood, sampled 28 days after the second dose of the MenACWY control vaccine. These receptors were collected from an adult who received the MenACWY meningococcal vaccine as a control.

This clone was counted between two and nine times. The V call is TRBV11-2, the J call TRBJ2-7; D is uncertain. The CDR3 is made up of 14 amino acids. Germline V gene lookup returns CDR1 SGHAT and CDR2 FQNNGV. V gave up 4 bases and J gave up 2 bases, with 12 bases separating them. The CDR3: CASSSDGRAYEQYF. In nucleotides, the CDR3 is TGTGCCAGCAGCTCGGACGGACGAGCCTACGAGCAGTACTTC.

Note on this clone: Other DNA variants within this sample encode the same CDR3. The chain links TRBV5-1 to TRBJ2-1; 10 nucleotides align to TRBD2. V shed 4 bases and J 5 bases; nucleotides not matched to a gene: 3. The germline CDR1 and CDR2 sequences are SGHRS and YFSETQ. The CDR3 has 14 residues. CDR3 amino acids: CASSLSGGDNEQFF. Written as DNA, the CDR3 is TGCGCCAGCAGCCTCAGCGGGGGGGACAATGAGCAGTTCTTC. Based on the CDR3 plus reference TRBV5-1 and TRBJ2-1, the full variable domain is KAGVTQTPRYLIKTRGQQVTLSCSPISGHRSVSWYQQTPGQGLQFLFEYFSETQRNKGNFPGRFSGRQFSNSRSEMNVSTLELGDSALYLCASSLSGGDNEQFFGPGTRLTVL.

The table lists this clone with a few counts. This chain joins TRBV5-1 and TRBJ2-7; 10 positions agree with TRBD1. Germline V gives CDR1 SGHRS, CDR2 YFSETQ. The CDR3 is 16 residues long. Trimming removed 0 bases from V and 7 bases from J; junction bases left unmatched: 10. The CDR3 spells CASSLESTGGRVEQYF. The CDR3 DNA sequence: TGCGCCAGCAGCTTGGAGTCGACAGGGGGCCGAGTTGAGCAGTACTTC.

This chain joins TRBV24-1 and TRBJ2-3; D possibly uses TRBD1 or TRBD2 (6 bases each). CDR1 and CDR2 (germline): KGHDR, SFDVKD. The CDR3 sequence is 13 residues long. The V end lost 9 bases, the J end lost 14 bases, and 23 bases lay between the germline ends. CDR3 bases: TGTGCCACCGAAGGAGGGGGAGGACTTGAAACGTATTTT. It translates to CATEGGGGLETYF.

The gene calls are TRBV6-2 or TRBV6-3 and TRBJ1-2; 7 nucleotides agree with TRBD1. Unmatched junction bases numbered 4, after V lost 2 bases and J lost 7 bases. Germline loops: CDR1 MNHEY, CDR2 SVGEGT. The CDR3 is made up of 13 amino acids. CDR3 nucleotides: TGTGCCAGCAGTTACAACAGGGGTACTGGCTACACCTTC. This codes for CASSYNRGTGYTF.

The chain couples TRBV2 to TRBJ1-1; weak D call: TRBD1 (5 bases). CDR3 size: 13 residues. V shed 8 bases and J shed 5 bases, with 15 bases lying between them. The germline gives CDR1 SNHLY, CDR2 FYNNEI. CDR3 nucleotides: TGTGCCAGCTGTCGGGGAAAGGGGACTGAAGCTTTCTTT. It is translated as CASCRGKGTEAFF.

The chain is built from TRBV5-1 and TRBJ1-1, with 9 nucleotides matching TRBD1. Trimming removed 1 base from V and 5 bases from J; junction bases left unmatched: 3. The CDR3 has 14 residues. Germline CDR1 reads SGHRS; CDR2 reads YFSETQ. The CDR3 DNA sequence: TGCGCCAGCAGCTTGCGGGGACAGGGAACTGAAGCTTTCTTT. Translating gives CASSLRGQGTEAFF.

This clone has a handful of counts. The chain uses TRBV27 and TRBJ1-5; D ambiguous. There are 13 residues in the CDR3. Germline-derived CDR1 and CDR2 are MNHEY and SMNVEV (reference sequence). V lost 2 bases, J lost 6 bases, and 8 bases lay in between. The CDR3, as DNA: TGTGCCAGCAGTTTAATCTGGGGTCAGCCCCAGCATTTT. Its protein is CASSLIWGQPQHF.

This clone was counted a few times. The genes are TRBV7-2 and TRBJ2-7, with D unresolved. The V end was cut by 2 bases, the J end by 5 bases, with 10 bases between. Germline V CDR1 and CDR2: SGHTA, FQGNSA. The CDR3 contains 13 residues. In nucleotides, the CDR3 is TGTGCCAGCAGCTTACGGTCTTCCAACGAGCAGTACTTC. This sequence encodes CASSLRSSNEQYF.

CDR3: CASSYGVGTGTGELFF. CDR3 bases: TGTGCCAGCAGTTACGGCGTGGGGACGGGCACCGGGGAGCTGTTTTTT. The rearrangement links TRBV6-6 to TRBJ2-2; D is perhaps TRBD1 or TRBD2 (5 bases each). V dropped 2 bases and J dropped 4 bases, with 14 bases sitting between them. This CDR3 has 16 residues. Per germline, CDR1 MNHNY and CDR2 SVGAGI (reference sequence).

V gene TRBV9 combines with J gene TRBJ1-2, with D hard to call. The CDR3 has 16 amino acids. Germline CDR1 is SGDLS and CDR2 is YYNGEE. V lost 0 bases, J lost 4 bases, and 16 bases lay in between. CDR3 loop: CASSVGSDGNLYGYTF. The CDR3 DNA follows: TGTGCCAGCAGCGTAGGCTCAGATGGAAACCTCTATGGCTACACCTTC. Full variable domain (rest looked up from reference TRBV9 and TRBJ1-2): DSGVTQTPKHLITATGQRVTLRCSPRSGDLSVYWYQQSLDQGLQFLIQYYNGEERAKGNILERFSAQQFPDLHSELNLSSLELGDSALYFCASSVGSDGNLYGYTFGSGTRLTVV.

The CDR3 nucleotides are TGTGCCGCGGAGGGGTTGGGGACTGAAGCTTTCTTT. Protein sequence: CAAEGLGTEAFF. The V call is TRBV6-5, the J call TRBJ1-1; possibly TRBD1 for D (5 bases). Deletions cut 11 bases from V and 5 bases from J, with 15 bases between. Germline-derived CDR1 and CDR2 are MNHEY and SVGAGI. CDR3 size: 12 residues.

The chain employs TRBV30 and TRBJ1-2, with TRBD1 as a possible D gene (5 bases). Trimming removed 1 base at V and 4 bases at J, with 7 bases between. CDR3 length equals 12 residues. Looked up from germline, CDR1 is GTSNPN and CDR2 is SVGIG (reference sequence). CDR3 residues: CAWSAGLYGYTF. CDR3 bases: TGTGCCTGGAGTGCAGGGCTCTATGGCTACACCTTC.

In DNA form, the CDR3 reads TGTGCCAGCAGTGAAGCGGGACAGGTTAAAAGGCCCCAGCATTTT. Translation gives CASSEAGQVKRPQHF. This chain joins TRBV6-1 and TRBJ1-5; TRBD1 matches at 8 bases. Per the germline V gene, CDR1 is MNHNS and CDR2 is SASEGT. The CDR3 is 15 amino acids. Losses at the gene ends were 0 bases for V and 9 bases for J; bases not matched to a gene: 7.

The chain recombines TRBV27 with TRBJ1-5; 9 nucleotides agree with TRBD1. J was trimmed by 3 bases and V by 7 bases; bases with no gene match: 10. The CDR3 is 16 amino acids. CDR1 is MNHEY, CDR2 SMNVEV, per germline (reference sequence). CDR3 loop: CASTPPGDRANQPQHF. DNA for the CDR3: TGTGCCAGCACCCCTCCCGGGGACAGGGCCAATCAGCCCCAGCATTTT.

This chain uses TRBV19 with TRBJ1-4; no definite D call. The germline V gene has CDR1 LNHDA and CDR2 SQIVND (reference sequence). V was cut by 7 bases and J by 6 bases, with 12 bases left in between. The CDR3 sequence is 13 residues long. The DNA for the CDR3 is TGTGCCAGTAACGGAGGTGGGGATGAAAAACTGTTTTTT. Translating it yields CASNGGGDEKLFF.

The chain recombines TRBV5-1 with TRBJ1-6; D is uncertain. V was cut by 0 bases and J by 9 bases, with 4 bases left in between. Germline CDR1 SGHRS, CDR2 YFSETQ. The CDR3 covers 12 residues. CDR3 in amino acids: CASSLDGSPLHF. The CDR3 nucleotides read TGCGCCAGCAGCTTGGATGGTTCACCCCTCCACTTT. Filled out from reference TRBV5-1 and TRBJ1-6, the complete variable domain reads KAGVTQTPRYLIKTRGQQVTLSCSPISGHRSVSWYQQTPGQGLQFLFEYFSETQRNKGNFPGRFSGRQFSNSRSEMNVSTLELGDSALYLCASSLDGSPLHFGNGTRLTVT.

CDR3 residues: CASSTAGNQPQHF. Written as DNA, the CDR3 is TGTGCCAGCAGCACTGCGGGTAATCAGCCCCAGCATTTT. The chain couples TRBV6-5 to TRBJ1-5; D unresolved. The CDR3 totals 13 residues. V gave up 6 bases and J gave up 4 bases, with 10 bases separating them. CDR1 is MNHEY and CDR2 is SVGAGI in the germline V gene.